This paragraph reports one T cell receptor beta chain. The clone's antigen remains unknown. No base-level quality is on record; no much larger clone is a single base apart. Donors of the sequenced samples were patients with active juvenile idiopathic arthritis. Right after thawing, the cells went straight into sorting, and Live/Dead Fixable Near-IR Stain was used to exclude dead cells. The germline V gene gives CDR1 as MDHEN and CDR2 as SYDVKM. The V and J ends are trimmed by 2 bases and 3 bases, leaving 8 bases between them. Inclusive of the bounding cysteine and phenylalanine, the CDR3 is 14 residues long. Only CDR3 DNA is held: 42 bases, read in frame from base 1. The sample comes from a study of circulating and synovial CD4+ cells in juvenile arthritis (dated by TCRdb to the mid-2010s). For the study in its entirety: TCRbeta CDR3 repertoires of circulating HLA-DR+ CD4 T cells, bulk blood CD4 T cells and synovial CD4 T cells were compared within each patient. Repertoire sequencing aimed to confirm that a circulating synovial-like CD4 T cell subset was enriched in synovial clonotypes.

The library relied on the immunoSEQ multiplex PCR assay. An external provider performed TCRbeta CDR3 sequencing as a commercial service. Turning to the authors' computational methods: The analyses used productive nucleotide sequences together with amino acid sequences obtained by in silico translation. Diversity was measured with Renyi entropy across alpha values, using the median of 200 repeated subsamples to equalise sample size. Pairwise repertoire distance was calculated as one minus the Chao-modified Jaccard index, correcting for under-sampling, and used for clustering. Frequency-weighted overlap with synovial clonotypes was computed over 200 sample sizes, 200 draws without replacement each, and reported at the smaller sample's size. TCRdb took over this immuneACCESS table, retaining in-frame rearrangements with V and J assigned. Such tables are incomplete; in checked studies, under half of the missing clones stem from an unresolved V gene, and the remainder is unexplained. Clone size and V and J calls were adopted from that table, with D and trimming inferred from the DNA. This sample is represented by tens of thousands of clones; over 95% of them were singletons. The top ten clones comprise approximately 0.17% of the sample.

What the authors observed across the whole study: Circulating pathogenic-like lymphocytes clustered together with synovial T cells, and compared with bulk blood, the circulating pathogenic-like lymphocytes shared a substantially higher fraction of CDR3 sequences with synovium. Overlap with synovium increased with sequencing depth, so measured shared-clonotype fractions likely underestimated the full repertoire overlap. No difference between circulating pathogenic-like lymphocytes and bulk blood T cells was detected by traditional Vbeta family usage analysis. Because CPL samples and bulk blood CD4 samples differed in T cell genome counts by at least an order of magnitude, sample-size effects were addressed. Synovial and circulating pathogenic-like lymphocyte repertoires were less diverse than bulk blood CD4 repertoires, and some CPL samples were as oligoclonal as synovium.

This receptor was obtained from a human donor with juvenile idiopathic arthritis. Material for sequencing was CD4+ T cells from blood. The chain joins TRBV28 to TRBJ2-1, with the D gene uncertain. The sequenced DNA: TGTGCCAGCAGTTTAGCTAGGCACTACAATGAGCAGTTCTTC. Translated, it gives CASSLARHYNEQFF.